One sample yielded the 2 T cell receptor beta chains listed below, sequenced in a study of CD8 T cells in ankylosing spondylitis. The antigens of these receptors remain unknown. One entry per CDR3 protein, called by TCRdb with MiXCR from the 5' RACE reads. This sample yields some 130,000 distinct CDR3 sequences, of which under 20% are seen a single time; 33% belongs to the top ten. Notes on the study in general: What appeared characteristic of ankylosing spondylitis blood was a TCR beta motif of about eight highly homologous variants.

Sample: blood, either unsorted or a sorted T cell fraction (not recorded which). These receptors came from a male donor with ankylosing spondylitis.

The V call is TRBV4-2, the J call TRBJ2-1; 11 bases align to TRBD2. The CDR3 has 15 residues. Per germline, CDR1 LGHNA and CDR2 YNFKEQ. V was pared by 1 base and J by 15 bases, with 11 bases of the junction left unmatched. The CDR3 DNA follows: TGTGCCAGCAGCCAAGTACTAGCGGGAGAGGGGGGGCCGTTCTTC. Its translation is CASSQVLAGEGGPFF.

The rearrangement joins TRBV18 to TRBJ2-3; 8 bases agree with TRBD1. Germline V gives CDR1 KGHSH, CDR2 LQKENI. Trimming at V came to 4 bases and at J to 6 bases, leaving 9 bases not matched to a gene. The CDR3 spans 15 residues. The CDR3 loop is CASSQRDRYRDTQYF. The DNA for the CDR3 is TGTGCCAGCTCACAGAGGGACAGGTATCGGGATACGCAGTATTTT. Looking up the rest from reference TRBV18 and TRBJ2-3 gives the full variable domain: NAGVMQNPRHLVRRRGQEARLRCSPMKGHSHVYWYRQLPEEGLKFMVYLQKENIIDESGMPKERFSAEFPKEGPSILRIQQVVRGDSAAYFCASSQRDRYRDTQYFGPGTRLTVL.